The 19 T cell receptor beta chains listed next were all sequenced from one sample in a study of blood T cell repertoires in COVID-19. The repertoire was sequenced with immunoSEQ multiplex PCR; TCRdb's copy has only in-frame clones and lacks some. Of over 120,000 clones listed, about 91% are singletons. The sequencing sample was made of peripheral blood. Source of these receptors: a woman aged 50 to 60 with acute or convalescent COVID-19.

This rearrangement joins TRBV10-3 to TRBJ1-1; D gene uncertain. In germline, CDR1 is ENHRY, CDR2 SYGVKD. V was shortened by 3 bases and J by 5 bases, with 10 bases between the two germline ends. The CDR3 is 13 residues long. CDR3 sequence: CAISDLGRTEAFF. As DNA, the CDR3 is TGTGCCATCAGTGACCTGGGGAGGACTGAAGCTTTCTTT.

The chain combines TRBV6-2 or TRBV6-3 with TRBJ2-4; no clear D gene. CDR3 length: 14 amino acids. In germline, CDR1 is MNHEY, CDR2 SVGEGT. The V gene lost 5 bases and the J gene lost 6 bases, with 14 bases spanning the gap. The CDR3 DNA sequence: TGTGCCAGCAGTACGGGTGGTACGCGAAACATTCAGTACTTC. It translates to CASSTGGTRNIQYF.

The CDR3 sequence: CASSPWTGGSNYGYTF. The CDR3 coding sequence is TGTGCCAGCAGCCCGTGGACAGGGGGCTCTAACTATGGCTACACCTTC. This chain uses TRBV27 with TRBJ1-2; 11 bases line up with TRBD1. Germline loops: CDR1 MNHEY, CDR2 SMNVEV (reference sequence). Trimming cost V 6 bases and J 0 bases; bases outside gene matches: 6. The CDR3 has 16 residues.

The rearrangement joins TRBV9 to TRBJ2-7, with TRBD1 matching 7 bases. Germline CDR1 is SGDLS and CDR2 is YYNGEE. The trim removed 0 bases at V and 5 bases at J, leaving 8 bases unmatched. This CDR3 is 15 amino acids long. This CDR3 is CASSVGSRGINEQYF. CDR3 sequence (DNA): TGTGCCAGCAGCGTAGGTTCCAGGGGGATCAACGAGCAGTACTTC.

The J gene is TRBJ2-2, the V gene TRBV29-1, with D maybe TRBD2 (6 bases). Germline CDR1 SQVTM, CDR2 ANQGSEA. Between the trimmed V and J ends, which lost 7 bases and 4 bases, there was a span of 13 bases. The CDR3 runs 13 residues. In DNA form, the CDR3 reads TGCAGCGGGAGGGACGGTTCCACCGGGGAGCTGTTTTTT. It is translated as CSGRDGSTGELFF.

The chain has TRBV9 and TRBJ2-3; D possibly corresponds to TRBD1 (6 bases). This CDR3 is 16 amino acids long. In germline, CDR1 is SGDLS, CDR2 YYNGEE. V lost 0 bases to trimming and J lost 0 bases, with 11 bases between them. CDR3 amino acids: CASSVGAGASTDTQYF. DNA for the CDR3: TGTGCCAGCAGCGTAGGTGCAGGGGCTAGCACAGATACGCAGTATTTT.

The chain couples TRBV6-6 to TRBJ2-7; D is possibly TRBD1 (6 bases). The CDR3 has 14 amino acids. CDR1 is MNHNY, CDR2 SVGAGI, per germline (reference sequence). Trimming removed 6 bases from V and 6 bases from J, with 18 bases in between. This CDR3 reads CASSPGQLSSEQYF. The CDR3, as DNA: TGTGCCAGCAGCCCCGGACAGCTGTCTAGCGAGCAGTACTTC.

V is TRBV7-9 and J is TRBJ1-2; perhaps TRBD1 as D (6 bases). There are 18 residues in the CDR3. The V gene lost 1 base and the J gene lost 3 bases, with 21 bases spanning the gap. The germline V gene encodes CDR1 SEHNR and CDR2 FQNEAQ (reference sequence). The CDR3 protein is CASSLGPLRGGEDYGYTF. The DNA for the CDR3 is TGTGCCAGCAGCTTAGGACCCCTTCGAGGGGGAGAAGACTATGGCTACACCTTC.

This rearrangement joins TRBV27 to TRBJ2-7, with D possibly being TRBD1 (6 bases). The germline gives CDR1 MNHEY, CDR2 SMNVEV (reference sequence). V was shortened by 1 base and J by 1 base, with 11 bases between the two germline ends. There are 15 residues in the CDR3. The CDR3 is CASSLYRTASYEQYF. The CDR3 DNA sequence: TGTGCCAGCAGTTTATATAGGACAGCATCCTACGAGCAGTACTTC.

This clone was counted only a few times. The CDR3 region has the DNA TGTGCCAGCAGCCAAACGACAGGTCCTTATGGCTACACCTTC. This encodes CASSQTTGPYGYTF. The V gene is TRBV3-1 (or the pseudogene TRBV3-2), the J gene TRBJ1-2, with a possible D match to TRBD1 (6 bases). Germline CDR1 LGHDT, CDR2 YNNKEL (reference sequence). There are 14 residues in the CDR3. The V and J ends lost 2 bases and 5 bases respectively, with 12 bases between them.

The CDR3 nucleotides are TGTGCCAGCAGCTTAAATCCGAGCGGGAGGATGTACAATGAGCAGTTCTTC. Translating gives CASSLNPSGRMYNEQFF. The J gene is TRBJ2-1, the V gene TRBV7-3; 9 positions agree with TRBD2. The length of the CDR3 is 17 residues. Germline V CDR1 and CDR2: SGHTA, FQGTGA. The trim removed 1 base at V and 4 bases at J, leaving 8 bases unmatched. The full variable domain, completed using reference TRBV7-3 and TRBJ2-1, is GAGVSQTPSNKVTEKGKYVELRCDPISGHTALYWYRQSLGQGPEFLIYFQGTGAADDSGLPNDRFFAVRPEGSVSTLKIQRTERGDSAVYLCASSLNPSGRMYNEQFFGPGTRLTVL.

In nucleotides, the CDR3 is TGTGCCAGCAGTCCAGCGGGGGGGATCACAGATACGCAGTATTTT. Its translation is CASSPAGGITDTQYF. J is TRBJ2-3 and V is TRBV28; 10 nucleotides align to TRBD2. The length of the CDR3 is 15 residues. V trimming: 5 bases; J trimming: 2 bases; junction bases outside the gene matches: 4. Germline CDR1 is MDHEN and CDR2 is SYDVKM.

The chain carries TRBV19 and TRBJ2-1; 8 bases line up with TRBD2. Germline trimming cut 1 base from V and 9 bases from J; bases unmatched to any gene: 5. The CDR3 is made up of 14 amino acids. The germline gives CDR1 LNHDA, CDR2 SQIVND (reference sequence). The CDR3 reads CASSIAGGPREQFF. CDR3 in DNA: TGTGCCAGTAGTATAGCGGGGGGGCCCCGTGAGCAGTTCTTC.

This rearrangement joins TRBV2 to TRBJ2-7; TRBD2 aligns across 8 bases. The junction had 7 bases not matched to a gene; V was cut back by 6 bases and J by 0 bases. This CDR3 has 15 amino acids. Per germline, CDR1 SNHLY and CDR2 FYNNEI. The CDR3 DNA sequence: TGTGCCAGCAGGGTACTAGCGGCTCCCTCCTACGAGCAGTACTTC. Amino acids: CASRVLAAPSYEQYF.

The chain uses TRBV18 and TRBJ1-3; D is perhaps TRBD1 (6 bases). The CDR3 loop spans 15 amino acids. Trimming left V 3 bases short and J 4 bases short, with 13 bases between. Germline-derived CDR1 and CDR2 are KGHSH and LQKENI. The chain's CDR3 is CASSPSQGLGNTIYF. CDR3 nucleotide sequence: TGTGCCAGCTCACCTAGCCAGGGGCTAGGAAACACCATATATTTT.

A single count supports this clone. The chain joins TRBV5-1 to TRBJ1-1, with 7 nucleotides matching TRBD1. The germline gives CDR1 SGHRS, CDR2 YFSETQ. The CDR3 runs 14 residues. V lost 4 bases and J lost 1; bases outside the gene matches: 4. The CDR3 DNA reads TGCGCCAGCAGCCCATGGACAGGGAACACTGAAGCTTTCTTT. Amino acid sequence: CASSPWTGNTEAFF.

The chain links TRBV9 to TRBJ2-1; 8 nucleotides line up with TRBD1. The V gene end was trimmed by 4 bases and the J gene end by 8 bases; junction bases not matched to a gene: 8. In germline, CDR1 is SGDLS, CDR2 YYNGEE. The CDR3 has 14 amino acids. CDR3 sequence: CASSPGGRGDEQFF. The CDR3 nucleotides are TGTGCCAGCAGCCCAGGGGGCAGGGGGGATGAGCAGTTCTTC.

This chain connects TRBV6-6 to TRBJ1-1; D possibly corresponds to TRBD1 (5 bases). CDR3 size: 12 residues. The germline gives CDR1 MNHNY, CDR2 SVGAGI (reference sequence). Trimming left V 8 bases short and J 4 bases short, with 11 bases between. CDR3 sequence: CASRTGLTEAFF. DNA of the CDR3: TGTGCCAGCCGTACAGGCCTCACTGAAGCTTTCTTT.

CDR3 sequence reads: CASSYGADSSYNEQFF. The DNA of the CDR3 is TGTGCCAGCAGTTACGGGGCGGATAGCTCCTACAATGAGCAGTTCTTC. The chain uses TRBV6-5 and TRBJ2-1; D is possibly TRBD1 (5 bases). Germline values: CDR1 MNHEY, CDR2 SVGAGI. The germline V and J ends were trimmed by 2 bases and 0 bases, with 11 bases remaining between them. The CDR3 totals 16 residues.